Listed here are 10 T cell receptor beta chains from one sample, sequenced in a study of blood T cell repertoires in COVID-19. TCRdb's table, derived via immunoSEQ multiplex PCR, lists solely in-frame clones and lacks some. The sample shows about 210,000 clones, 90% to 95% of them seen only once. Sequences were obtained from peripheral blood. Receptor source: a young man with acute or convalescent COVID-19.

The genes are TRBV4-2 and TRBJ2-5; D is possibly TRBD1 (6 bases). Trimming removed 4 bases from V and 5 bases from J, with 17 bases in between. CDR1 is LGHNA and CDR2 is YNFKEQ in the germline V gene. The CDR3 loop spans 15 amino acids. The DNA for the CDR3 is TGTGCCAGCAGCCCTTTGGGGGCAACATGGGAGACCCAGTACTTC. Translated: CASSPLGATWETQYF.

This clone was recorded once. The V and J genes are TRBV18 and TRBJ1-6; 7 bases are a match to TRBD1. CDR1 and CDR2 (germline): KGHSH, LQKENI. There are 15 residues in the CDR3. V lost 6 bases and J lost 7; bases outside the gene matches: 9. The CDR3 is CASSPRQGPNSPLHF. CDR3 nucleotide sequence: TGTGCCAGCTCGCCCAGACAGGGTCCAAATTCACCCCTCCACTTT.

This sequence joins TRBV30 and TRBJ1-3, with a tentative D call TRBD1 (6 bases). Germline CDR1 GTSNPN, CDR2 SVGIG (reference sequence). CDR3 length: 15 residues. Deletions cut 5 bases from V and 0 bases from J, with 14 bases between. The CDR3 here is CAWGSGQSSGNTIYF. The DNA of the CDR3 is TGTGCCTGGGGAAGTGGACAGAGCTCTGGAAACACCATATATTTT.

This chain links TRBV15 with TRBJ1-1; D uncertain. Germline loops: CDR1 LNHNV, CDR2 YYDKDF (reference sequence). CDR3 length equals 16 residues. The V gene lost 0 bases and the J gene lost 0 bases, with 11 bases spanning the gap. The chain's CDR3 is CATSREHVAVNTEAFF. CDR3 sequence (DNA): TGTGCCACCAGCAGAGAGCATGTGGCAGTGAACACTGAAGCTTTCTTT. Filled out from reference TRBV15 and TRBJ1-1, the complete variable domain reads DAMVIQNPRYQVTQFGKPVTLSCSQTLNHNVMYWYQQKSSQAPKLLFHYYDKDFNNEADTPDNFQSRRPNTSFCFLDIRSPGLGDTAMYLCATSREHVAVNTEAFFGQGTRLTVV.

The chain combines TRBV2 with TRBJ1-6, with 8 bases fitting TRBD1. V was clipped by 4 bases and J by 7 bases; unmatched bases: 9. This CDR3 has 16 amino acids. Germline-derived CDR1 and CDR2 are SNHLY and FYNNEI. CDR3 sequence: CASSVQGGRGNSPLHF. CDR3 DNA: TGTGCCAGCAGTGTACAGGGGGGTAGAGGGAATTCACCCCTCCACTTT.

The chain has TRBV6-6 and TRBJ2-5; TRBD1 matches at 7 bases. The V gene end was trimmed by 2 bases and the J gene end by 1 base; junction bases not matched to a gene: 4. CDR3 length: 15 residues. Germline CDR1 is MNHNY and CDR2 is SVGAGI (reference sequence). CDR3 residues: CASSYEQGFQETQYF. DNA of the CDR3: TGTGCCAGCAGTTACGAACAGGGGTTCCAAGAGACCCAGTACTTC.

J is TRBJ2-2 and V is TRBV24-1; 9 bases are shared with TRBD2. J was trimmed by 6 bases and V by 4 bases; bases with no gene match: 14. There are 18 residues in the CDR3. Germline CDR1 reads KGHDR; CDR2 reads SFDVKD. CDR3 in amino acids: CATSDTPRLAAAPGELFF. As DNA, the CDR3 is TGTGCCACCAGTGACACGCCCCGACTAGCGGCAGCCCCCGGGGAGCTGTTTTTT.

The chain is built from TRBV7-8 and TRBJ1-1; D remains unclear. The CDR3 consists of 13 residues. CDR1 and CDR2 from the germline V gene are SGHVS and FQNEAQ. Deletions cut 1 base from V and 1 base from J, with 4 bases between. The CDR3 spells CASSLDRNTEAFF. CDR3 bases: TGTGCCAGCAGCTTAGACAGGAACACTGAAGCTTTCTTT.

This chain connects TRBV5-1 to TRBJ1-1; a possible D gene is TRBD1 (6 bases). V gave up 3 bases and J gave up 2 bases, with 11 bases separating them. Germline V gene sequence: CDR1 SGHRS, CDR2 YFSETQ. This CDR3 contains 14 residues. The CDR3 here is CASSSRDINTEAFF. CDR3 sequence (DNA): TGCGCCAGCAGCTCCCGGGACATAAACACTGAAGCTTTCTTT.

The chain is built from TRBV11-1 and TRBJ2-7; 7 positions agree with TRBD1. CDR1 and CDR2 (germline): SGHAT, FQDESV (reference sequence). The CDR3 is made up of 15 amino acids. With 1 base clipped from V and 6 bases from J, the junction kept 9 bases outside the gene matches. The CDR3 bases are TGTGCCAGCAGCTTAGGAGGAGGCGACAGGGTCGAGCAGTACTTC. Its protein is CASSLGGGDRVEQYF.